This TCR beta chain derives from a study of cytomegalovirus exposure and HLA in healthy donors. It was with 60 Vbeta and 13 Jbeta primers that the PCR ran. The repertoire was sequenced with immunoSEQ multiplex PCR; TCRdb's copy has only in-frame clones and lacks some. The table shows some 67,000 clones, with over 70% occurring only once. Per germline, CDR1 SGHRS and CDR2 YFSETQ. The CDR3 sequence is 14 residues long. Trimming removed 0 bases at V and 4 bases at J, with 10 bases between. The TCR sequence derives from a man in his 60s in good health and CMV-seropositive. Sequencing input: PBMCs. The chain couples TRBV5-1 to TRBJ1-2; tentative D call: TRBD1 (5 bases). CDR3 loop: CASSLVGQTYGYTF. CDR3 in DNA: TGCGCCAGCAGCTTGGTGGGGCAAACCTATGGCTACACCTTC.